Below are 13 T cell receptor beta chains sequenced from a single sample in a study of CD8 T cells in Susac syndrome. Random hexamers served to reverse transcribe roughly 0.5 to 1 ug RNA. TCRdb itself ran the immunoSEQ multiplex PCR reads through MiXCR, one entry per CDR3 protein. This table has about 180,000 distinct CDR3 sequences, about 95% appearing once. The specimen sequenced was CD8+ T cells from PBMCs. The source is a human donor with multiple sclerosis.

The CDR3 reads CSEPGHPLKGYTF. The CDR3 DNA reads as TGCAGCGAACCGGGACACCCCCTAAAAGGCTACACCTTC. V usage is TRBV29-1 and J usage is TRBJ1-2, with D tentatively TRBD1 (6 bases). The ends were cut back, 7 bases at V and 8 bases at J, with 20 bases in the middle. Germline CDR1 and CDR2: SQVTM and ANQGSEA. The CDR3 totals 13 residues.

This rearrangement joins TRBV28 to TRBJ2-7, with a tentative D call TRBD1 (6 bases). V lost 8 bases and J 0 bases, leaving 20 bases between the germline ends. CDR3 size: 16 residues. CDR1 and CDR2 from the germline V gene are MDHEN and SYDVKM. For the CDR3, the DNA is TGTGCCAGCCGATTGACCGGGACACCCCTCTCCTACGAGCAGTACTTC. Translation gives CASRLTGTPLSYEQYF.

V is TRBV30 and J is TRBJ2-1, with 8 positions matching TRBD2. The J segment lost 7 bases and the V segment lost 3 bases, leaving 11 bases of the junction unmatched. The CDR3 spans 15 residues. Germline V lookup: CDR1 GTSNPN, CDR2 SVGIG (reference sequence). CDR3 sequence: CAWSTTSVGGNEQFF. The CDR3 nucleotides read TGTGCCTGGAGCACGACTAGCGTAGGAGGGAATGAGCAGTTCTTC.

V usage is TRBV7-9 and J usage is TRBJ1-1, with D possibly TRBD1 on 6 matching bases. The V end was cut by 3 bases, the J end by 2 bases, with 10 bases between. Germline CDR1 SEHNR, CDR2 FQNEAQ (reference sequence). This CDR3 is 14 amino acids long. This CDR3 is CASSLTGLNTEAFF. CDR3 DNA sequence: TGTGCCAGCAGCTTGACAGGACTTAACACTGAAGCTTTCTTT.

V and J are TRBV20-1 and TRBJ1-2; possible D gene TRBD1, 5 bases. Germline V CDR1 and CDR2: DFQATT, SNEGSKA (reference sequence). V was pared by 3 bases and J by 1 base, with 9 bases between. The CDR3 runs to 13 residues. CDR3 residues: CSASSRDNYGYTF. The CDR3 bases are TGCAGTGCTAGCTCCAGGGATAACTATGGCTACACCTTC.

This clonotype was detected only once. The chain is built from TRBV5-1 and TRBJ1-1, with D hard to call. Per the germline V gene, CDR1 is SGHRS and CDR2 is YFSETQ. V lost 0 bases, J lost 6 bases, and 9 bases lay in between. The CDR3 runs 13 residues. The CDR3 spells CASSLEAEPEAFF. The CDR3 DNA reads as TGCGCCAGCAGCTTGGAGGCAGAGCCTGAAGCTTTCTTT.

The chain carries TRBV27 and TRBJ2-5; D ambiguous. The CDR3 has 12 residues. The germline CDR1 and CDR2 sequences are MNHEY and SMNVEV (reference sequence). V shed 6 bases and J shed 4 bases, with 9 bases lying between them. CDR3: CASSPSGETQYF. CDR3 coding DNA: TGTGCCAGCAGCCCCTCGGGAGAGACCCAGTACTTC.

The chain carries TRBV6-6 and TRBJ1-1, with D uncertain. The CDR3 sequence is 15 residues long. Germline V gene sequence: CDR1 MNHNY, CDR2 SVGAGI (reference sequence). Trimming pared 2 bases from V and 7 bases from J, leaving 17 bases between. CDR3 nucleotides: TGTGCCAGCAGTTACCGGGCCGGAGCGGCCCGTGAAGCTTTCTTT. Its protein product is CASSYRAGAAREAFF.

V usage is TRBV5-4 and J usage is TRBJ2-1; D not certain. Germline assignment: CDR1 SGHNT and CDR2 YYREEE (reference sequence). V lost 5 bases, J lost 7 bases, and 10 bases lay in between. The CDR3 has 12 residues. The CDR3 DNA is TGTGCCAGCAGTTATGGGCGGAATGAGCAGTTCTTC. Its translation is CASSYGRNEQFF.

The chain has TRBV6-5 and TRBJ2-5; no clear D gene. Germline values: CDR1 MNHEY, CDR2 SVGAGI. Trimming took 7 bases from V and 9 from J, leaving 18 bases between them. This CDR3 comprises 13 residues. CDR3 DNA: TGTGCCAGCAACTCGGACGTTACGGGTGCCCAGTACTTC. Its translation is CASNSDVTGAQYF.

This chain connects TRBV11-2 to TRBJ2-7; no clear D gene. Trimming removed 5 bases from V and 0 bases from J, with 5 bases in between. The CDR3 contains 12 residues. Germline CDR1 reads SGHAT; CDR2 reads FQNNGV. The CDR3 spells CASSPISYEQYF. CDR3 DNA sequence: TGTGCCAGCAGCCCGATCTCCTACGAGCAGTACTTC.

This chain links TRBV20-1 with TRBJ1-2, with D maybe TRBD1 (5 bases). The CDR3 is 14 amino acids. The germline gives CDR1 DFQATT, CDR2 SNEGSKA (reference sequence). V lost 0 bases to trimming and J lost 4 bases, with 12 bases between them. CDR3 in DNA: TGCAGTGCTAGAGATCGGGCGGGGGTCTATGGCTACACCTTC. The encoded protein is CSARDRAGVYGYTF.

The chain employs TRBV29-1 and TRBJ1-1, with D possibly TRBD1 on 6 matching bases. The CDR3 runs 12 residues. V shed 6 bases and J shed 2 bases, with 10 bases lying between them. Germline V gene lookup returns CDR1 SQVTM and CDR2 ANQGSEA. CDR3 sequence reads: CSVRGANTEAFF. The DNA for the CDR3 is TGCAGCGTCCGGGGGGCTAACACTGAAGCTTTCTTT. The variable domain in full, completed from reference TRBV29-1 and TRBJ1-1, reads SAVISQKPSRDICQRGTSLTIQCQVDSQVTMMFWYRQQPGQSLTLIATANQGSEATYESGFVIDKFPISRPNLTFSTLTVSNMSPEDSSIYLCSVRGANTEAFFGQGTRLTVV.